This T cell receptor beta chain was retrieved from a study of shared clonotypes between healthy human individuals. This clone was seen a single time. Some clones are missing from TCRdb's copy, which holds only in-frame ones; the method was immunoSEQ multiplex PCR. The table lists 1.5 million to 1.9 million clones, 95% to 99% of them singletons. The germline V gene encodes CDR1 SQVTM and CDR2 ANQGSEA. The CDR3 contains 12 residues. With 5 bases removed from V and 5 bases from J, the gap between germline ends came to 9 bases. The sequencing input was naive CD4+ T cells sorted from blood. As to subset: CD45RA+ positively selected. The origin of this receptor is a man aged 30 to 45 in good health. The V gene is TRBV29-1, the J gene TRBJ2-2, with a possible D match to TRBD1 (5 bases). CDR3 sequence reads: CSVPTGTGELFF. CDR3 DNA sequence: TGCAGCGTTCCCACAGGTACCGGGGAGCTGTTTTTT.